In its sample, the clone carrying this T cell receptor beta chain was seen a few times. The sample belongs to a study of shared clonotypes between healthy human individuals. The data were produced by immunoSEQ multiplex PCR, yet TCRdb's version contains in-frame clones alone and is incomplete. The profile shows over 700,000 clones, roughly 72% of them singletons. The CDR3 length is 15 residues. The germline CDR1 and CDR2 sequences are MDHEN and SYDVKM. V gave up 2 bases and J gave up 0 bases, with 8 bases separating them. This TCR was sampled from a woman aged 25-40 years in good health. The V and J genes are TRBV28 and TRBJ2-1; tentative D call: TRBD1 (6 bases). What was sequenced was memory CD4+ T cells sorted from blood. Subset noted: CD45RA-negative fraction. CDR3 protein: CASSLQDSSYNEQFF. The CDR3, as DNA: TGTGCCAGCAGTTTACAGGACAGCTCCTACAATGAGCAGTTCTTC.